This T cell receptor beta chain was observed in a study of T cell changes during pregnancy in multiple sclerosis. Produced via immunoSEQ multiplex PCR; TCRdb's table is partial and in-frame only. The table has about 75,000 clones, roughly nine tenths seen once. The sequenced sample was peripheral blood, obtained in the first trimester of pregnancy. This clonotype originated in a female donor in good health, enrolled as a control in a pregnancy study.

The CDR3 bases are TGTGCCAGCAGCGTAGATCAGCCAGGCAGGACAGATACGCAGTATTTT. Translated: CASSVDQPGRTDTQYF. This chain joins TRBV9 and TRBJ2-3, with no clear D. CDR1 is SGDLS, CDR2 YYNGEE, per germline. The length of the CDR3 is 16 residues. V was pared by 0 bases and J by 3 bases, with 14 bases between. The variable domain in full, with the rest retrieved from reference TRBV9 and TRBJ2-3, is DSGVTQTPKHLITATGQRVTLRCSPRSGDLSVYWYQQSLDQGLQFLIQYYNGEERAKGNILERFSAQQFPDLHSELNLSSLELGDSALYFCASSVDQPGRTDTQYFGPGTRLTVL.